This T cell receptor (beta chain) was identified in a study of blood T cells in healthy people across ages. The table lists this clonotype with many counts. The CDR3 runs to 17 residues. Germline values: CDR1 SGHTA, CDR2 FQGTGA. Combining a sample-barcoded 5' primer with a J-beta primer mix, a second PCR ran for about 7 to 12 cycles. TCRdb reanalysed the 5' RACE reads using MiXCR and keeps one entry per CDR3 protein. The table has some 760,000 distinct CDR3 sequences, roughly 25% seen once. This same sample was also part of a study on T cells of mothers and their children.

The source material was blood. The chain combines TRBV7-3 with TRBJ2-5; TRBD2 matches at 7 bases. The DNA end lines up better with TRBJ2-1; the J call may be wrong. The sequence came from a boy aged 5-17 years in good health. As DNA, the CDR3 is TGTGCCAGCAGCCGGTTTGGGGAGCGGGACTTCTACAATGAGCAGTTCTTC. Residues: CASSRFGERDFYNEQFF.